These 32 T cell receptor beta chains came from one sample sequenced in a study of cytomegalovirus exposure and HLA in healthy donors. The primer mix had 60 Vbeta and 13 Jbeta primers. The method was immunoSEQ multiplex PCR; TCRdb's version includes in-frame clones alone and lacks a portion of them. Of 110,000 to 150,000 clones in the sample, around 9.6% are singletons; the top ten hold roughly 1.9%. The sample taken for sequencing was PBMCs. These receptors were taken from a male donor in good health and CMV-seronegative.

The chain carries TRBV7-3 and TRBJ1-1, with TRBD1 identical over 10 bases. Germline V CDR1 and CDR2: SGHTA, FQGTGA. The V and J ends lost 5 bases and 5 bases, in that order; junction bases with no gene match: 5. There are 14 residues in the CDR3. CDR3 DNA sequence: TGTGCCAGCAGCGACAGGGGGCGAGAAACTGAAGCTTTCTTT. Translation: CASSDRGRETEAFF.

This CDR3 is CASSDRLAGHNEQFF. The CDR3 bases are TGTGCCAGCAGTGACCGACTAGCGGGGCACAATGAGCAGTTCTTC. The V and J genes are TRBV6-1 and TRBJ2-1; 11 bases map to TRBD2. Germline V gene data show CDR1 as MNHNS and CDR2 as SASEGT. CDR3 length equals 15 residues. The ends lost 3 bases at V and 5 bases at J; junction bases unmatched: 3.

This clone occurred a few times. CDR3 coding DNA: TGTGCCAGCAGTTTCAGGGGACTAGGCAATCAGCCCCAGCATTTT. This sequence encodes CASSFRGLGNQPQHF. The chain carries TRBV28 and TRBJ1-5; possibly TRBD1 for D (6 bases). The CDR3 spans 15 residues. Per germline, CDR1 MDHEN and CDR2 SYDVKM. The V end was cut by 3 bases, the J end by 2 bases, with 11 bases between.

The V gene is TRBV6-5, the J gene TRBJ2-7, with D perhaps matching TRBD2 (6 bases). From germline, CDR1 is MNHEY and CDR2 SVGAGI. This CDR3 region has 15 residues. V dropped 2 bases and J dropped 2 bases, with 13 bases sitting between them. The CDR3 reads CASSYQIGTAYEQYF. CDR3 nucleotides: TGTGCCAGCAGTTACCAGATCGGGACTGCCTACGAGCAGTACTTC.

There are a few counts of this clone. The V gene is TRBV11-2, the J gene TRBJ2-5; 9 bases are shared with TRBD2. The germline V gene encodes CDR1 SGHAT and CDR2 FQNNGV. J lost 3 bases, V lost 6 bases, and 11 bases had no gene match. CDR3 length: 16 residues. The CDR3 loop is CASSPRSASGEETQYF. CDR3 bases: TGTGCCAGCAGTCCCCGGTCGGCTAGCGGGGAAGAGACCCAGTACTTC.

This clone has a handful of counts. The V call is TRBV25-1, the J call TRBJ2-2; 7 nucleotides align to TRBD1. The CDR3 contains 12 residues. From germline, CDR1 is MGHDK and CDR2 SYGVNS. V gave up 8 bases and J gave up 5 bases; unmatched junction bases: 2. DNA for the CDR3: TGTGCCAGCTGGGACAGTACCGGGGAGCTGTTTTTT. It yields the protein CASWDSTGELFF.

This clone appeared a few times. Its ends do not fully match the called genes, so a read error is possible. This chain connects TRBV7-7 to TRBJ2-1; 8 bases map to TRBD1. CDR3 length: 14 residues. The germline V gene encodes CDR1 SSHAT and CDR2 FNYEAQ (reference sequence). Written as DNA, the CDR3 is TGTGCTAGCAGCTTCGGGACAGGCCTTAATGAGCAGTTCTTC. Encoded protein: CASSFGTGLNEQFF.

A few counts support this clone. The chain carries TRBV7-8 and TRBJ1-2, with D uncertain. Germline values: CDR1 SGHVS, CDR2 FQNEAQ. V was cut by 8 bases and J by 4 bases, with 11 bases left in between. There are 12 residues in the CDR3. CDR3 amino acids: CASSKVGYGYTF. In DNA, the CDR3 is TGTGCCAGCTCAAAAGTCGGCTATGGCTACACCTTC. The full variable domain, with the rest looked up from reference TRBV7-8 and TRBJ1-2, is GAGVSQSPRYKVAKRGQDVALRCDPISGHVSLFWYQQALGQGPEFLTYFQNEAQLDKSGLPSDRFFAERPEGSVSTLKIQRTQQEDSAVYLCASSKVGYGYTFGSGTRLTVV.

This clone was seen only a few times. The rearrangement links TRBV5-6 to TRBJ1-5, with TRBD1 matching over 8 bases. J was trimmed by 6 bases and V by 1 base; bases with no gene match: 9. The germline V gene encodes CDR1 SGHDT and CDR2 YYEEEE. This CDR3 spans 16 amino acids. For the CDR3, the DNA is TGTGCCAGCAGCTTGAGTCTCCAGGGGGCGGGTCAGCCCCAGCATTTT. Translated: CASSLSLQGAGQPQHF.

V and J are TRBV30 and TRBJ2-7, with D maybe TRBD2 (5 bases). The germline CDR1 and CDR2 sequences are GTSNPN and SVGIG (reference sequence). Trimming took off 4 bases at V and 6 bases at J, with 16 bases between the two ends. The CDR3 is 13 residues long. The CDR3 here is CAWTFGGGAEQYF. The CDR3 nucleotides read TGTGCCTGGACCTTCGGAGGTGGAGCCGAGCAGTACTTC. Drawing the rest from reference TRBV30 and TRBJ2-7, the complete variable domain is SQTIHQWPATLVQPVGSPLSLECTVEGTSNPNLYWYRQAAGRGLQLLFYSVGIGQISSEVPQNLSASRPQDRQFILSSKKLLLSDSGFYLCAWTFGGGAEQYFGPGTRLTVT.

This clone was seen more than once but under ten times. V and J are TRBV28 and TRBJ2-5, with 8 bases aligning to TRBD1. The CDR3 runs 15 residues. With V trimmed by 4 bases and J by 3 bases, 7 bases remained unmatched. Germline CDR1 MDHEN, CDR2 SYDVKM. DNA for the CDR3: TGTGCCAGCAGTTCCGATAGGGACAGGAAAGAGACCCAGTACTTC. Protein product: CASSSDRDRKETQYF.

As DNA, the CDR3 is TGTGCCAGCAGCTTAAGTCAGGGTGAGCACGAGCAGTACTTC. Translating gives CASSLSQGEHEQYF. V gene TRBV7-8 combines with J gene TRBJ2-7; D is perhaps TRBD1 (5 bases). The germline CDR1 and CDR2 sequences are SGHVS and FQNEAQ. The CDR3 contains 14 residues. Deletions cut 2 bases from V and 5 bases from J, with 13 bases between.

This clone has a handful of counts. The gene calls are TRBV9 and TRBJ2-1; TRBD1 agrees at 8 bases. Trimming removed 2 bases from V and 4 bases from J; junction bases left unmatched: 20. The CDR3 is made up of 20 amino acids. Germline lookup yields CDR1 SGDLS and CDR2 YYNGEE. The DNA for the CDR3 is TGTGCCAGCAGCGTCTCCTCCAAAAGACCCCGACAGGGGACTTACAATGAGCAGTTCTTC. Its translation: CASSVSSKRPRQGTYNEQFF.

This clone was picked up a small number of times. The rearrangement uses TRBV4-3 and TRBJ1-1, with D possibly being TRBD1 (6 bases). This CDR3 region has 15 residues. The germline V gene has CDR1 LGHNA and CDR2 YSLEER. With 6 bases removed from V and 10 bases from J, the gap between germline ends came to 24 bases. Here the CDR3 reads CASSPNPGHDLVAFF. The CDR3 DNA reads TGCGCCAGCAGTCCCAACCCGGGACATGACCTTGTAGCTTTCTTT.

The chain joins TRBV5-1 to TRBJ2-5; tentative D call: TRBD2 (5 bases). The V gene's germline CDR1 is SGHRS and CDR2 YFSETQ. Trimming left V 3 bases short and J 10 bases short, with 10 bases between. CDR3 size: 11 residues. This CDR3 is CASSSPGYQYF. In DNA form, the CDR3 reads TGCGCCAGCAGCTCCCCGGGATACCAGTACTTC. Full variable domain (remainder filled in from reference TRBV5-1 and TRBJ2-5): KAGVTQTPRYLIKTRGQQVTLSCSPISGHRSVSWYQQTPGQGLQFLFEYFSETQRNKGNFPGRFSGRQFSNSRSEMNVSTLELGDSALYLCASSSPGYQYFGPGTRLLVL.

The sample holds a few counts of this clone. This rearrangement joins TRBV4-2 to TRBJ2-3; 8 nucleotides line up with TRBD2. The CDR3 length is 16 residues. Per germline, CDR1 LGHNA and CDR2 YNFKEQ. The trim removed 0 bases at V and 4 bases at J, leaving 6 bases unmatched. CDR3 loop: CASSQDGTRRADTQYF. The CDR3 bases are TGTGCCAGCAGCCAAGACGGGACTAGAAGGGCAGATACGCAGTATTTT.

J is TRBJ2-1 and V is TRBV11-2, with TRBD2 identical over 12 bases. The CDR3 loop spans 15 amino acids. The V segment lost 4 bases and the J segment 10 bases; nucleotides outside the gene matches: 8. Germline V gene sequence: CDR1 SGHAT, CDR2 FQNNGV. This chain's CDR3 is CASSYLAGGPGEQFF. Written as DNA, the CDR3 is TGTGCCAGCAGCTATCTAGCGGGAGGGCCGGGGGAGCAGTTCTTC. Variable domain in full (rest from reference TRBV11-2 and TRBJ2-1): EAGVAQSPRYKIIEKRQSVAFWCNPISGHATLYWYQQILGQGPKLLIQFQNNGVVDDSQLPKDRFSAERLKGVDSTLKIQPAKLEDSAVYLCASSYLAGGPGEQFFGPGTRLTVL.

The genes are TRBV2 and TRBJ2-5; D perhaps matches TRBD2 (5 bases). V gave up 7 bases and J gave up 7 bases, with 19 bases separating them. The CDR3 has 14 residues. Per the germline V gene, CDR1 is SNHLY and CDR2 is FYNNEI. CDR3 protein: CASKFGLLRGTQYF. The DNA of the CDR3 is TGTGCCAGCAAATTCGGGCTCCTTCGGGGGACCCAGTACTTC.

This clone has more than one count but fewer than ten. The gene calls are TRBV9 and TRBJ1-1, with a possible D match to TRBD1 (6 bases). The CDR3 has 14 residues. Per germline, CDR1 SGDLS and CDR2 YYNGEE. Trimming shortened V by 4 bases and J by 6 bases, and 16 bases separated the two germline ends. The CDR3 spells CASSPTGSTPEAFF. Here the CDR3 DNA reads TGTGCCAGCAGCCCCACAGGGTCTACTCCTGAAGCTTTCTTT. The full variable domain, completed using reference TRBV9 and TRBJ1-1, is DSGVTQTPKHLITATGQRVTLRCSPRSGDLSVYWYQQSLDQGLQFLIQYYNGEERAKGNILERFSAQQFPDLHSELNLSSLELGDSALYFCASSPTGSTPEAFFGQGTRLTVV.

This clone was detected only a few times. This chain uses TRBV4-2 with TRBJ2-5; 10 nucleotides align to TRBD2. The CDR3 spans 14 residues. The germline gives CDR1 LGHNA, CDR2 YNFKEQ. Trimming took 5 bases from V and 5 from J; bases not matched to a gene: 5. For the CDR3, the DNA is TGTGCCAGCAGCTACGGACTAGCGGCCGAGACCCAGTACTTC. Translation gives CASSYGLAAETQYF.

The chain uses TRBV18 and TRBJ2-5, with D hard to call. This CDR3 region has 12 residues. V lost 3 bases and J 5 bases, leaving 7 bases between the germline ends. CDR1 is KGHSH and CDR2 is LQKENI in the germline V gene. CDR3 nucleotides: TGTGCCAGCTCACCTGACGGGGAGACCCAGTACTTC. Its translation: CASSPDGETQYF.

This clone was observed a few times. This sequence joins TRBV29-1 and TRBJ2-6, with D hard to call. The V and J ends lost 6 bases and 1 base respectively, with 4 bases between them. The CDR3 extends over 12 amino acids. Germline V gene lookup returns CDR1 SQVTM and CDR2 ANQGSEA. CDR3 nucleotide sequence: TGCAGCGTCCGGTCTGGGGCCAACGTCCTGACTTTC. Translating it yields CSVRSGANVLTF.

This clone was seen more than once but under ten times. This chain links TRBV2 with TRBJ1-2, with 7 nucleotides matching TRBD1. The J segment lost 7 bases and the V segment lost 2 bases, leaving 4 bases of the junction unmatched. This CDR3 region has 13 residues. Germline CDR1 SNHLY, CDR2 FYNNEI. The CDR3: CASSEWAGGGYTF. CDR3 nucleotide sequence: TGTGCCAGCAGTGAATGGGCAGGGGGTGGCTACACCTTC.

This clone occurred a few times. V gene TRBV7-2 combines with J gene TRBJ2-1, with D perhaps matching TRBD2 (5 bases). V shed 1 base and J shed 10 bases, with 14 bases lying between them. CDR3 length: 14 amino acids. Looked up from germline, CDR1 is SGHTA and CDR2 is FQGNSA. CDR3 nucleotides: TGTGCCAGCAGCTTAGTGGTGGGAGTATTGGAGCAGTTCTTC. It yields the protein CASSLVVGVLEQFF.

The V gene is TRBV27, the J gene TRBJ1-1, with 7 bases lining up with TRBD1. V lost 2 bases and J lost 4; bases outside the gene matches: 7. This CDR3 has 15 residues. CDR1 is MNHEY and CDR2 is SMNVEV in the germline V gene (reference sequence). The CDR3 spells CASSLDRAGTTEAFF. The DNA for the CDR3 is TGTGCCAGCAGTTTAGACAGGGCAGGGACCACTGAAGCTTTCTTT.

The chain couples TRBV5-6 to TRBJ2-4; TRBD1 matches 9 bases. The germline gives CDR1 SGHDT, CDR2 YYEEEE. This CDR3 spans 12 amino acids. J was trimmed by 13 bases and V by 4 bases; bases with no gene match: 6. CDR3 coding DNA: TGTGCCAGCAGCGTCCGGGACAGGGTACAGTACTTC. It codes for CASSVRDRVQYF.

This rearrangement joins TRBV14 to TRBJ2-4, with 7 bases lining up with TRBD2. CDR3 length: 16 residues. CDR1 is SGHDN, CDR2 FVKESK, per germline. Unmatched junction bases numbered 5, after V lost 0 bases and J lost 3 bases. For the CDR3, the DNA is TGTGCCAGCAGCCAAGATAAACGGGACTACAAAAACATTCAGTACTTC. It yields the protein CASSQDKRDYKNIQYF.

This clone was observed a few times. The chain carries TRBV10-3 and TRBJ2-6; 9 bases are shared with TRBD1. This CDR3 contains 17 residues. The V gene's germline CDR1 is ENHRY and CDR2 SYGVKD. J lost 1 base, V lost 7 bases, and 8 bases had no gene match. CDR3 nucleotide sequence: TGTGCCATCAACGGGGACAGGGTAGAATCTGGGGCCAACGTCCTGACTTTC. It specifies CAINGDRVESGANVLTF.

Here the CDR3 reads CASSMGKLASISSYEQYF. CDR3 nucleotide sequence: TGTGCCAGTAGCATGGGGAAACTAGCCAGCATTTCTTCCTACGAGCAGTACTTC. This rearrangement joins TRBV19 to TRBJ2-7; a possible D gene is TRBD2 (6 bases). CDR3 size: 18 residues. Germline V gene lookup returns CDR1 LNHDA and CDR2 SQIVND (reference sequence). V was trimmed by 6 bases and J by 1 base, leaving 25 bases between them.

This clone was detected only a few times. The CDR3 DNA reads TGTGCCAGCAGTTTCACCGGGACAGGGGTATATTTT. It encodes CASSFTGTGVYF. The chain has TRBV28 and TRBJ2-3; TRBD1 matches 10 bases. The trim removed 3 bases at V and 15 bases at J, leaving 6 bases unmatched. CDR3 length equals 12 residues. Germline CDR1 reads MDHEN; CDR2 reads SYDVKM.

The V gene is TRBV4-2, the J gene TRBJ1-1; D remains ambiguous. CDR3 length equals 15 residues. The germline CDR1 and CDR2 sequences are LGHNA and YNFKEQ. V was pared by 0 bases and J by 2 bases, with 10 bases between. The CDR3 spells CASSQDHRQNTEAFF. The CDR3 DNA follows: TGTGCCAGCAGCCAAGATCACCGACAAAACACTGAAGCTTTCTTT.

This clone was seen only a few times. This chain joins TRBV6-4 and TRBJ1-5; tentative D call: TRBD1 (6 bases). Germline-derived CDR1 and CDR2 are MRHNA and SNTAGT. This CDR3 comprises 14 residues. Trimming cost V 6 bases and J 2 bases, with 11 bases left between them. The CDR3 DNA reads as TGTGCCAGCAGGCTGAACAGGGGCAATCAGCCCCAGCATTTT. Translation: CASRLNRGNQPQHF.